Listed here is a single TCR beta chain. Here immunoSEQ multiplex PCR was the method, and the copy in TCRdb shows in-frame clones only, minus some. In the table there are around 330,000 clones, around 89% of which are singletons. This specimen belongs to a study of blood T cell repertoires in COVID-19. This receptor was identified in a woman aged 50 to 60 with active or convalescent COVID-19. The specimen sequenced was peripheral blood.

CDR3 sequence: CASKRHFYEQYF. In DNA, the CDR3 is TGTGCCAGCAAAAGACACTTCTACGAGCAGTACTTC. The chain combines TRBV21-1 with TRBJ2-7; no DNA check was done on the table's D call, TRBD1. TRBV21-1 is a known pseudogene. This CDR3 is built from 12 residues.